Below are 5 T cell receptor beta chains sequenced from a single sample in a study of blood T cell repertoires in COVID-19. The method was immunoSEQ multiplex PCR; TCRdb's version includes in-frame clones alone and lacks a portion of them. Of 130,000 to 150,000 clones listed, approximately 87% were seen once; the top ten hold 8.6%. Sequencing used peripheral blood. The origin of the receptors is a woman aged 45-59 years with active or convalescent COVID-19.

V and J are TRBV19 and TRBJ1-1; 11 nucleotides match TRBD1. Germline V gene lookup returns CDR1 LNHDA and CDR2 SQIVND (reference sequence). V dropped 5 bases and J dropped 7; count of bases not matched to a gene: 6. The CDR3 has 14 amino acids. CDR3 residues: CASSPDRGLSEAFF. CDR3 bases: TGTGCCAGTAGTCCGGACAGGGGGCTTAGTGAAGCTTTCTTT.

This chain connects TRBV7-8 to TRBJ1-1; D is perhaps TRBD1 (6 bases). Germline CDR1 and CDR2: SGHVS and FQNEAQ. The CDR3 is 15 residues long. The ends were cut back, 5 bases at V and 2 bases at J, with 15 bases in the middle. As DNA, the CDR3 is TGTGCCAGCAGCCTTCAGGGGTTTGGTAACACTGAAGCTTTCTTT. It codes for CASSLQGFGNTEAFF.

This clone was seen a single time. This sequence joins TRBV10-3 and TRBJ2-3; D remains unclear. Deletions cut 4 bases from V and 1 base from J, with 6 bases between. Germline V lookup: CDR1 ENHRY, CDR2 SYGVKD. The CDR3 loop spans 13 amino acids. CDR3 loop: CAISVGRTDTQYF. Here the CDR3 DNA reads TGTGCCATCAGTGTTGGCCGCACAGATACGCAGTATTTT.

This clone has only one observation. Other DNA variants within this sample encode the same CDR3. The CDR3 DNA follows: TGTGCCAGTACGGGTTCGGGCAATCAGCCCCAGCATTTT. Translated: CASTGSGNQPQHF. The chain has TRBV19 and TRBJ1-5; D is uncertain. Between the trimmed V and J ends, which lost 7 bases and 2 bases, there was a span of 9 bases. CDR3 length: 13 amino acids. Germline V CDR1 and CDR2: LNHDA, SQIVND (reference sequence).

CDR3 amino acids: CAWSLGQTNTEAFF. The CDR3 DNA follows: TGTGCCTGGAGCCTAGGACAGACGAACACTGAAGCTTTCTTT. J is TRBJ1-1 and V is TRBV30; D is perhaps TRBD1 (6 bases). V was trimmed by 3 bases and J by 1 base, leaving 12 bases between them. CDR3 size: 14 residues. In germline, CDR1 is GTSNPN, CDR2 SVGIG (reference sequence).